The present TCR beta chain was sequenced within a study of patients and donors after allogeneic stem cell transplantation. Germline V lookup: CDR1 SEHNR, CDR2 FQNEAQ (reference sequence). This CDR3 has 12 amino acids. Trimming stripped 5 bases from V and 10 bases from J, with 11 bases between. MiXCR, applied by TCRdb to the RT-PCR reads, yields one record per CDR3 protein. The table lists 800,000 to 1,000,000 distinct CDR3 sequences, about a sixth of them singletons. The chain joins TRBV7-9 to TRBJ2-2, with D tentatively TRBD2 (6 bases). Material for sequencing was blood, either unsorted or a sorted T cell fraction (not recorded which). The receptor was derived from a human donor who was either an allogeneic HSCT recipient or a stem cell or donor lymphocyte infusion donor (not recorded which). It is not recorded whose cells these are; they may come from a transplant donor. In nucleotides, the CDR3 is TGTGCCAGCAGCCAGGGACTTGCGGAGCTGTTTTTT. Translated, it gives CASSQGLAELFF.